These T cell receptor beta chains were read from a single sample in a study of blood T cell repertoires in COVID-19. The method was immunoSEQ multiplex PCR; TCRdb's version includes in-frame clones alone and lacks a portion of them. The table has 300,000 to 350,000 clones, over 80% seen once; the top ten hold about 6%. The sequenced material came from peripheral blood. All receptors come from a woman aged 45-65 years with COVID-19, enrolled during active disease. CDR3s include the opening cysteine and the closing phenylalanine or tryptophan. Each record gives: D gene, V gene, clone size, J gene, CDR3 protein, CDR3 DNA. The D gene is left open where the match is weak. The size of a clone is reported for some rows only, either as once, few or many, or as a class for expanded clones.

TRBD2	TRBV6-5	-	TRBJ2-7	CASPGLAGPYEQYF	TGTGCCAGCCCGGGACTAGCGGGGCCCTACGAGCAGTACTTC
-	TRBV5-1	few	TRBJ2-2	CASSLEVANTGELFF	TGCGCCAGCAGCTTGGAGGTAGCCAACACCGGGGAGCTGTTTTTT
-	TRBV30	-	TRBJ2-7	CAWSSPPGIKYEQYF	TGTGCCTGGAGTAGTCCCCCGGGGATTAAGTACGAGCAGTACTTC
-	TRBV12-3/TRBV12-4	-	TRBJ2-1	CASSQLYEQFF	TGTGCCAGCAGCCAACTATATGAGCAGTTCTTC
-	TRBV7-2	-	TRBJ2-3	CASSSDWGLSTDTQYF	TGTGCCAGCAGCTCCGACTGGGGGCTGAGCACAGATACGCAGTATTTT
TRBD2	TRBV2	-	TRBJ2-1	CASIQREGGPSYNEQFF	TGTGCCAGCATCCAGCGGGAGGGGGGGCCCTCCTACAATGAGCAGTTCTTC
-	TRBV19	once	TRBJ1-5	CASRIEGARQPQHF	TGTGCCAGTAGGATCGAGGGAGCACGTCAGCCCCAGCATTTT
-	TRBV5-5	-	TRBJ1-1	CASSLVGVGTEAFF	TGTGCCAGCAGCTTGGTAGGGGTTGGTACTGAAGCTTTCTTT
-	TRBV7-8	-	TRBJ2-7	CASSRNRDYEQYF	TGTGCCAGCAGTAGGAACAGAGACTACGAGCAGTACTTC
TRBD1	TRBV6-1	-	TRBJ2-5	CASSEDRGTQETQYF	TGTGCCAGCAGTGAGGACAGGGGGACCCAAGAGACCCAGTACTTC
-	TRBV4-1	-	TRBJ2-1	CASSQGDWSGFKNEQFF	TGCGCCAGCAGCCAGGGAGACTGGAGCGGTTTTAAAAATGAGCAGTTCTTC
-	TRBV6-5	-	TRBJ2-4	CASSYSSGQNKNIQYF	TGTGCCAGCAGTTACTCGAGTGGGCAGAACAAAAACATTCAGTACTTC
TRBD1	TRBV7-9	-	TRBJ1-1	CASSQTGGITEAFF	TGTGCCAGCAGCCAGACAGGGGGTATAACTGAAGCTTTCTTT
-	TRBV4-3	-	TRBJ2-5	CASSPGSGEGEETQYF	TGCGCCAGCAGCCCCGGGAGCGGAGAAGGAGAGGAGACCCAGTACTTC
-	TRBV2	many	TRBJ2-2	CASSSRTVNTGELFF	TGTGCCAGCAGTTCCCGGACAGTAAACACCGGGGAGCTGTTTTTT
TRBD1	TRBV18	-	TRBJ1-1	CASSRDRGNGNTEAFF	TGTGCCAGCTCACGGGACAGGGGAAATGGGAACACTGAAGCTTTCTTT
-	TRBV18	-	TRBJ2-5	CASSPLERTGTFQYF	TGTGCCAGCTCACCACTCGAGCGTACAGGGACATTCCAGTACTTC
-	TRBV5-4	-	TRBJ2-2	CASSPGRRANTGELFF	TGTGCCAGCAGCCCGGGCCGGCGGGCGAACACCGGGGAGCTGTTTTTT
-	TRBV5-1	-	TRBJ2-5	CASSLTFSNGETQYF	TGCGCCAGCAGCTTAACTTTCAGTAACGGGGAGACCCAGTACTTC
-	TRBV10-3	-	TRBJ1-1	CAISDRDTNTEAFF	TGTGCCATCAGTGACAGGGACACGAACACTGAAGCTTTCTTT
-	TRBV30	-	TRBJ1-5	CAWNPRQTGNSNQPQHF	TGTGCCTGGAACCCCCGGCAAACAGGGAATAGCAATCAGCCCCAGCATTTT
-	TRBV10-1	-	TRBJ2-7	CASTPQVLYEQYF	TGCGCCAGCACCCCCCAGGTCCTATACGAGCAGTACTTC